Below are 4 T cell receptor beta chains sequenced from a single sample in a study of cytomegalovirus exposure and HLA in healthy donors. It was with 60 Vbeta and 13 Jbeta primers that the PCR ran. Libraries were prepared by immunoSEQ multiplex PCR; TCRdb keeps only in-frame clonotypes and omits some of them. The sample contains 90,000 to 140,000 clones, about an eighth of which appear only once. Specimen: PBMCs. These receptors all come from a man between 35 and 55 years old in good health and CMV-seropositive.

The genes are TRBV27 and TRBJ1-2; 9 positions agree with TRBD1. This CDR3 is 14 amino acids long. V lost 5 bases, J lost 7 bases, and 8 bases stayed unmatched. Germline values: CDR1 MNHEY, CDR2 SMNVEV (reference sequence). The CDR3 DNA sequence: TGTGCCAGCAGTCGGGACAGGGAAATTCGTGGCTACACCTTC. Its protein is CASSRDREIRGYTF.

The CDR3 here is CASSLGTSGPYEQYF. The CDR3 DNA reads as TGTGCCAGCAGCTTAGGGACTAGCGGACCCTACGAGCAGTACTTC. This chain uses TRBV7-8 with TRBJ2-7; the match to TRBD2 covers 10 bases. This CDR3 comprises 15 residues. The V and J ends lost 1 base and 2 bases, in that order; junction bases with no gene match: 2. CDR1 and CDR2 from the germline V gene are SGHVS and FQNEAQ.

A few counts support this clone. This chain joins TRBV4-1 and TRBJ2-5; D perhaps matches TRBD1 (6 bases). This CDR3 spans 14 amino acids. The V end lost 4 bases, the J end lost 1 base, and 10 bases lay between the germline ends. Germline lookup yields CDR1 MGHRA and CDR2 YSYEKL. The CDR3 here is CASSRRQVQETQYF. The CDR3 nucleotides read TGCGCCAGCAGCCGCCGACAGGTCCAAGAGACCCAGTACTTC.

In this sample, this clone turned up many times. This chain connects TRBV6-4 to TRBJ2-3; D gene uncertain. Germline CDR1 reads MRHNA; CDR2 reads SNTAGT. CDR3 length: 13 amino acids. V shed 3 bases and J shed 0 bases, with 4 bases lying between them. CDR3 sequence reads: CASSEASTDTQYF. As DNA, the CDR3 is TGTGCCAGCAGTGAAGCTAGCACAGATACGCAGTATTTT.